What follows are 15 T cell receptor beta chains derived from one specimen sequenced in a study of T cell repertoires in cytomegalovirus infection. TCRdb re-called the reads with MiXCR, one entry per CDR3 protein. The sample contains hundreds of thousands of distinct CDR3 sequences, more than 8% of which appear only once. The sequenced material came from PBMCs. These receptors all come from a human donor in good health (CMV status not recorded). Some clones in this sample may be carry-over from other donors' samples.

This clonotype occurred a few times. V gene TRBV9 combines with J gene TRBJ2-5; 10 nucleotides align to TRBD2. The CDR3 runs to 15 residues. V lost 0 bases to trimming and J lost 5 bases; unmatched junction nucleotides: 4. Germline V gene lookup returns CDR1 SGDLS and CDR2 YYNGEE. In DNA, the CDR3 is TGTGCCAGCAGCGTAGGGCTAGCGGGGGTGGAGACCCAGTACTTC. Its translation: CASSVGLAGVETQYF.

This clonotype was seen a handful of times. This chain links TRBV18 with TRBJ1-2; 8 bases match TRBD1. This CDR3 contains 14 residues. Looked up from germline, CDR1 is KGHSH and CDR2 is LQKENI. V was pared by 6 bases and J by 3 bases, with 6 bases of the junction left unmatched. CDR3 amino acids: CASSPDRDYYGYTF. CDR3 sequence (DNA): TGTGCCAGCTCCCCGGACAGGGACTACTATGGCTACACCTTC.

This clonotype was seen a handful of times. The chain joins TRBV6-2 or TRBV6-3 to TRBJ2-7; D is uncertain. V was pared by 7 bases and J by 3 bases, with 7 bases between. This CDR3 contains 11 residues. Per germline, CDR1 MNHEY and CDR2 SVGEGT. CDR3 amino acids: CASTSRYEQYF. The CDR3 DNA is TGTGCCAGCACCTCACGCTACGAGCAGTACTTC.

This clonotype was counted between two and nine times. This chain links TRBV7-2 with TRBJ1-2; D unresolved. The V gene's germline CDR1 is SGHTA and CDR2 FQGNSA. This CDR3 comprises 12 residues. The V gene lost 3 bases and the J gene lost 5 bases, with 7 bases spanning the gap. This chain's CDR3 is CASSFRGYGYTF. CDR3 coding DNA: TGTGCCAGCAGCTTCCGGGGATATGGCTACACCTTC.

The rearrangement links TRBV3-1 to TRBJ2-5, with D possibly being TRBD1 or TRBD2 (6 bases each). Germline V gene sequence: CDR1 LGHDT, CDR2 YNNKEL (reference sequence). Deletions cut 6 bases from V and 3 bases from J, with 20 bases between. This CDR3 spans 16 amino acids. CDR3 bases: TGTGCCAGCAGTCTAAACTATAGGGGGGTTAAAGAGACCCAGTACTTC. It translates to CASSLNYRGVKETQYF.

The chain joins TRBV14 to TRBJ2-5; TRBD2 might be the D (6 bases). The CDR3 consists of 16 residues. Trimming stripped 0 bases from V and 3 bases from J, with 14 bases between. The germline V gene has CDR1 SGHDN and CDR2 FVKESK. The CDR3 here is CASSQEAGVLKETQYF. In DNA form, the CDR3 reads TGTGCCAGCAGCCAAGAAGCGGGCGTTCTAAAAGAGACCCAGTACTTC.

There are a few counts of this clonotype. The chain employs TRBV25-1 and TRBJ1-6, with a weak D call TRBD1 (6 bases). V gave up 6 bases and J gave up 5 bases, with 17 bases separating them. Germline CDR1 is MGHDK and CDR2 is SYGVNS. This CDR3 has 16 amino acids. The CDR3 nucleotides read TGTGCCAGCAGCCGATGGAGGGGGAGCGATAATTCACCCCTCCACTTT. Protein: CASSRWRGSDNSPLHF.

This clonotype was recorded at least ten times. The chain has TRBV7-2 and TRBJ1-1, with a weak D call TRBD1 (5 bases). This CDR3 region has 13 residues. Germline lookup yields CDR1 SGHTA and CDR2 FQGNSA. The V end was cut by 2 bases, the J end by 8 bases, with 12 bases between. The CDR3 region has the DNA TGTGCCAGCAGCTTAAGGGGCAGCGCCGAAGCTTTCTTT. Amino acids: CASSLRGSAEAFF.

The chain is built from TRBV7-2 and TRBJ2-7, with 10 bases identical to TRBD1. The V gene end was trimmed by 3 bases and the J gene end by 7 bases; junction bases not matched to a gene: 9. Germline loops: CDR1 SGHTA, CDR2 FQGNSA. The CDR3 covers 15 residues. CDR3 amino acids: CASSLGQGFGLEQYF. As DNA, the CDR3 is TGTGCCAGCAGCTTGGGACAGGGGTTCGGGCTGGAGCAGTACTTC.

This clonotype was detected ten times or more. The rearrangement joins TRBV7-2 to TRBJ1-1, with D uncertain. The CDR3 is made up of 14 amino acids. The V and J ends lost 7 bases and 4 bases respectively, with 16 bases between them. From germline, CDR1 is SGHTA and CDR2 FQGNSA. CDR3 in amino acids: CASILSAAGTEAFF. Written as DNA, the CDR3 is TGTGCCAGCATCCTATCTGCTGCGGGCACTGAAGCTTTCTTT.

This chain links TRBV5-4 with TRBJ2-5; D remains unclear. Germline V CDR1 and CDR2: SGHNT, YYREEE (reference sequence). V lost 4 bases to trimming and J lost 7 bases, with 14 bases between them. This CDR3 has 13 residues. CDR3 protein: CASSPSPEATQYF. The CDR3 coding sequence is TGTGCCAGCAGCCCCTCTCCAGAGGCGACCCAGTACTTC.

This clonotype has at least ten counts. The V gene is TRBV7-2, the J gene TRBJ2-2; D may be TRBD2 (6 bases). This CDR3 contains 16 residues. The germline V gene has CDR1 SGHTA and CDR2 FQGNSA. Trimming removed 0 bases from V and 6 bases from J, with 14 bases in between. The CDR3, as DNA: TGTGCCAGCAGCTTAGCCGGCGGGATGGTACCCGGGGAGCTGTTTTTT. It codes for CASSLAGGMVPGELFF.

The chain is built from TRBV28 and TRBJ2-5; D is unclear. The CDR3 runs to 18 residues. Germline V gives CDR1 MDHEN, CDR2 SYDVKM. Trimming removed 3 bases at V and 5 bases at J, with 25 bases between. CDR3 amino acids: CASSFPDGSPRSWETQYF. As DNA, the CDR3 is TGTGCCAGCAGTTTCCCCGACGGATCCCCCAGGAGTTGGGAGACCCAGTACTTC.

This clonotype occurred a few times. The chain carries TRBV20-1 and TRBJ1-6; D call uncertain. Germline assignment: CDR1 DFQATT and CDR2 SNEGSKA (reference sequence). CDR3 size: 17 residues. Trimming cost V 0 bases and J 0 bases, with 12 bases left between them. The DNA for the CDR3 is TGCAGTGCTAGAGATAGGACGGGGAGCTCCTATAATTCACCCCTCCACTTT. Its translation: CSARDRTGSSYNSPLHF.

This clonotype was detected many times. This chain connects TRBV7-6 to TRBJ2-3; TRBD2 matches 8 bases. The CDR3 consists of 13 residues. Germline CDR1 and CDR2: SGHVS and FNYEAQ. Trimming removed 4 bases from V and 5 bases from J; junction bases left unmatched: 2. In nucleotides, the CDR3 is TGTGCCAGCAGCTCGGGGGGGGGAGATACGCAGTATTTT. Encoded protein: CASSSGGGDTQYF.